The 27 T cell receptor beta chains in this list originate from one sample, sequenced in a study of blood T cells in healthy people across ages (dated by TCRdb to 2014 to 2015). To prepare the library, 5' RACE was applied. The instrument given in TCRdb is Illumina HiSeq 2500. A second roughly 6 to 12 cycle PCR used a sample-barcoded 5' primer and a J-beta primer mix. TCRdb handled the public reads itself, with Q25 trimming in fastp and clone calling in MiXCR, and kept productive beta chains. Each CDR3 protein appears once, grouped with its most common genes and DNA. The sample data list 1.5 million to 1.9 million distinct CDR3 sequences, and about 42% of these were observed just once. The ten most abundant clones make up more than 4% of the sample. Source material: blood. Receptors originate from a woman aged 18-35 years in good health.

This chain connects TRBV20-1 to TRBJ2-7, with D hard to call. Germline V CDR1 and CDR2: DFQATT, SNEGSKA (reference sequence). V was cut by 4 bases and J by 1 base, with 11 bases left in between. This CDR3 has 13 amino acids. In nucleotides, the CDR3 is TGCAGTGCTAAAAAAGATGGATCCTACGAGCAGTACTTC. Translation gives CSAKKDGSYEQYF.

This clonotype was detected only a few times. The rearrangement uses TRBV6-2 or TRBV6-3 and TRBJ2-7; D may match TRBD1 or TRBD2 (5 bases each). The CDR3 has 14 residues. V was cut by 4 bases and J by 3 bases, with 13 bases left in between. Germline V lookup: CDR1 MNHEY, CDR2 SVGEGT. Here the CDR3 DNA reads TGTGCCAGCAGTTCGGGACGGAAGGTCTACGAGCAGTACTTC. Protein: CASSSGRKVYEQYF.

The chain uses TRBV20-1 and TRBJ1-1, with TRBD1 identical over 7 bases. Germline V gene lookup returns CDR1 DFQATT and CDR2 SNEGSKA (reference sequence). The CDR3 totals 14 residues. Trimming removed 2 bases from V and 2 bases from J; junction bases left unmatched: 5. In DNA, the CDR3 is TGCAGTGCTAGACCGGGAGGGGGCAACACTGAAGCTTTCTTT. It codes for CSARPGGGNTEAFF.

This chain connects TRBV7-2 to TRBJ1-2; D remains ambiguous. With 3 bases removed from V and 3 bases from J, the gap between germline ends came to 17 bases. The CDR3 covers 16 residues. Germline-derived CDR1 and CDR2 are SGHTA and FQGNSA. CDR3 in amino acids: CASSLGIRAQDYGYTF. CDR3 DNA sequence: TGTGCCAGCAGCTTGGGGATAAGGGCGCAAGACTATGGCTACACCTTC.

The chain uses TRBV12-3 or TRBV12-4 and TRBJ2-1; 9 bases map to TRBD2. The DNA end is a closer match to TRBJ2-7, so the J assignment may be wrong. There are 16 residues in the CDR3. The DNA for the CDR3 is TGTGCCAGCAGTTTAGGGTTGACTAGCGGATACAATGAGCAGTACTTC. Translated, it gives CASSLGLTSGYNEQYF.

This clonotype was seen more than once but under ten times. The gene calls are TRBV27 and TRBJ1-4; TRBD1 is a possible D gene (5 bases). In germline, CDR1 is MNHEY, CDR2 SMNVEV (reference sequence). The CDR3 loop spans 15 amino acids. V was clipped by 1 base and J by 8 bases, with 14 bases between them. CDR3 residues: CASSLFPQGREKLFF. The CDR3 nucleotides read TGTGCCAGCAGTTTATTCCCTCAGGGTAGGGAAAAACTGTTTTTT.

The chain carries TRBV6-2 or TRBV6-3 and TRBJ2-2, with 9 bases lining up with TRBD2. V gave up 6 bases and J gave up 1 base; unmatched junction bases: 12. Germline CDR1 MNHEY, CDR2 SVGEGT. This CDR3 comprises 18 residues. The CDR3 DNA reads as TGTGCCAGCAGCGACGGGCTAGCGGGATCGAAGAACACCGGGGAGCTGTTTTTT. It specifies CASSDGLAGSKNTGELFF.

This chain connects TRBV20-1 to TRBJ2-3; no clear D. The germline gives CDR1 DFQATT, CDR2 SNEGSKA (reference sequence). The CDR3 has 15 amino acids. Trimming took off 0 bases at V and 4 bases at J, with 14 bases between the two ends. Written as DNA, the CDR3 is TGCAGTGCTAGAGATCGGAGCGCGCCCCCAGATACGCAGTATTTT. It codes for CSARDRSAPPDTQYF.

This clonotype was recorded a few times. This sequence joins TRBV29-1 and TRBJ2-5; 12 nucleotides match TRBD2. The J segment lost 11 bases and the V segment lost 3 bases, leaving 13 bases of the junction unmatched. CDR3 length: 15 amino acids. Germline V gene data show CDR1 as SQVTM and CDR2 as ANQGSEA. As DNA, the CDR3 is TGCAGCGTTGACCGGACTAGCGGGGAGTACAATGAGCAGTACTTC. Protein product: CSVDRTSGEYNEQYF.

This clonotype has at least ten counts. J is TRBJ2-7 and V is TRBV15, with D perhaps TRBD1 (5 bases). Trimming left V 5 bases short and J 3 bases short, with 17 bases between. The length of the CDR3 is 15 residues. Germline CDR1 reads LNHNV; CDR2 reads YYDKDF (reference sequence). CDR3 coding DNA: TGTGCCACCAGCCAGAAGGGGTCCACAAGCTACGAGCAGTACTTC. Its protein product is CATSQKGSTSYEQYF.

The chain employs TRBV3-1 and TRBJ2-7; maybe TRBD2 (5 bases). TRBJ2-5 explains the end of the DNA better; the J call may be wrong. The CDR3 spans 17 residues. Germline V CDR1 and CDR2: LGHDT, YNNKEL (reference sequence). The CDR3 sequence: CASSHAPLATGEETQYF. The DNA for the CDR3 is TGTGCCAGCAGCCATGCCCCCCTAGCAACCGGTGAAGAGACCCAGTACTTC.

This clonotype has only a few counts. The rearrangement joins TRBV6-6 to TRBJ2-1; TRBD2 agrees at 12 bases. With V trimmed by 2 bases and J by 7 bases, 3 bases remained unmatched. CDR1 is MNHNY, CDR2 SVGAGI, per germline (reference sequence). The CDR3 has 15 amino acids. CDR3 nucleotide sequence: TGTGCCAGCAGTTACCCTAGCGGGAGGGCAAATGAGCAGTTCTTC. It codes for CASSYPSGRANEQFF.

The J gene is TRBJ2-5, the V gene TRBV25-1; D possibly corresponds to TRBD2 (5 bases). The CDR3 spans 17 residues. CDR1 is MGHDK and CDR2 is SYGVNS in the germline V gene. Between the trimmed V and J ends, which lost 2 bases and 11 bases, there was a span of 27 bases. Written as DNA, the CDR3 is TGTGCCAGCAGTGAACTCAGTCGGGGAGCCACCTACAATGAGCAGTACTTC. It encodes CASSELSRGATYNEQYF.

About this clonotype: One end of the junction is discordant with germline, which a read error may explain. The V and J genes are TRBV12-3 or TRBV12-4 and TRBJ1-1, with 8 nucleotides matching TRBD1. The CDR3 is 16 amino acids. CDR3 region: CASSSPRGQRNTGAFF. The CDR3 DNA reads TGTGCCAGCAGTTCTCCCAGGGGGCAGAGGAACACTGGAGCTTTCTTT.

The chain has TRBV6-1 and TRBJ1-3, with a weak D call TRBD1 (5 bases). The germline CDR1 and CDR2 sequences are MNHNS and SASEGT. The CDR3 length is 15 residues. Deletions cut 5 bases from V and 0 bases from J, with 11 bases between. CDR3 coding DNA: TGTGCCAGCAGTTCGGGACGGACCTCTGGAAACACCATATATTTT. Residues: CASSSGRTSGNTIYF.

This sequence joins TRBV29-1 and TRBJ2-2, with D perhaps given as TRBD1 or TRBD2 (7 bases each). CDR1 and CDR2 from the germline V gene are SQVTM and ANQGSEA. The V gene lost 3 bases and the J gene lost 4 bases, with 9 bases spanning the gap. This CDR3 region has 13 residues. The CDR3 region is CSVDRGGTGELFF. CDR3 nucleotides: TGCAGCGTTGACAGGGGGGGCACCGGGGAGCTGTTTTTT.

The chain employs TRBV20-1 and TRBJ1-1; possibly TRBD1 for D (5 bases). Germline CDR1 and CDR2: DFQATT and SNEGSKA (reference sequence). V lost 0 bases and J 10 bases, leaving 18 bases between the germline ends. The CDR3 is 14 amino acids. CDR3 sequence: CSAREPARAEGAFF. The CDR3 DNA follows: TGCAGTGCTAGAGAACCCGCCAGGGCCGAGGGAGCTTTCTTT.

This chain joins TRBV5-1 and TRBJ1-1; tentative D call: TRBD1 (5 bases). There are 14 residues in the CDR3. The germline gives CDR1 SGHRS, CDR2 YFSETQ. Trimming cost V 0 bases and J 7 bases, with 13 bases left between them. The CDR3 DNA sequence: TGCGCCAGCAGCTTGGACAGGATATTTAGTGAAGCTTTCTTT. Protein product: CASSLDRIFSEAFF.

The rearrangement joins TRBV7-9 to TRBJ2-5; perhaps TRBD2 as D (6 bases). V lost 5 bases and J lost 11, with 24 bases in between. CDR1 is SEHNR, CDR2 FQNEAQ, per germline (reference sequence). This CDR3 spans 15 amino acids. In nucleotides, the CDR3 is TGTGCCAGCAGCCCCCAGGGAGGTGATGACAATGAGCAGTACTTC. This translates into CASSPQGGDDNEQYF.

The chain recombines TRBV12-3 or TRBV12-4 with TRBJ1-1; D gene ambiguous. V was trimmed by 7 bases and J by 7 bases, leaving 16 bases between them. The CDR3 sequence is 13 residues long. CDR3 region: CASNDFTEDEAFF. CDR3 in DNA: TGTGCCAGCAATGACTTCACGGAGGATGAAGCTTTCTTT.

CDR3 DNA sequence: TGTGCCAGCAGCTTAGTAGCCCTCCTACGGGGGGGCACTGAGCAGTACTTC. It codes for CASSLVALLRGGTEQYF. V and J are TRBV11-2 and TRBJ2-5; 8 bases match TRBD2. Unmatched junction bases numbered 18, after V lost 1 base and J lost 11 bases. CDR3 length: 17 residues. Germline CDR1 reads SGHAT; CDR2 reads FQNNGV.

This chain uses TRBV6-2 or TRBV6-3 with TRBJ2-7; D is undetermined. V dropped 2 bases and J dropped 1 base, with 9 bases sitting between them. The length of the CDR3 is 14 residues. The germline CDR1 and CDR2 sequences are MNHEY and SVGEGT. This CDR3 reads CASSYTMFSYEQYF. CDR3 in DNA: TGTGCCAGCAGTTACACCATGTTTTCCTACGAGCAGTACTTC.

CDR3 bases: TGTGCCAGCAGAAGGACACAGGAAGAGACCCAGTACTTC. It translates to CASRRTQEETQYF. The chain links TRBV6-2 or TRBV6-3 to TRBJ2-7; maybe TRBD1 (5 bases). The end of the DNA is better explained by TRBJ2-5, so the J call may be wrong. From germline, CDR1 is MNHEY and CDR2 SVGEGT. CDR3 size: 13 residues.

This chain joins TRBV4-1 and TRBJ2-1; D is perhaps TRBD1 (5 bases). The CDR3 spans 12 residues. CDR1 is MGHRA and CDR2 is YSYEKL in the germline V gene. V gave up 0 bases and J gave up 13 bases, with 10 bases separating them. Here the CDR3 reads CASSQDLGVQFF. The CDR3 nucleotides are TGCGCCAGCAGCCAAGATTTAGGGGTACAGTTCTTC.

This clonotype has a handful of counts. J is TRBJ2-5 and V is TRBV12-3 or TRBV12-4; possible D gene TRBD2, 6 bases. The CDR3 is 16 amino acids. V lost 3 bases and J lost 6, with 20 bases in between. This CDR3 is CASSFSNGRTLKTQYF. DNA of the CDR3: TGTGCCAGCAGTTTTAGTAACGGGAGAACCTTGAAGACCCAGTACTTC.

The chain is built from TRBV30 and TRBJ1-5; possibly TRBD1 for D (6 bases). The length of the CDR3 is 14 residues. Germline V gives CDR1 GTSNPN, CDR2 SVGIG (reference sequence). V lost 5 bases to trimming and J lost 3 bases, with 14 bases between them. The CDR3: CAWQAGADNQPQHF. Written as DNA, the CDR3 is TGTGCCTGGCAAGCGGGGGCGGACAATCAGCCCCAGCATTTT.

This chain links TRBV7-2 with TRBJ2-5, with 7 bases matching TRBD2. The J call could be wrong; TRBJ2-7 is a better fit for the DNA end. Germline assignment: CDR1 SGHTA and CDR2 FQGNSA. This CDR3 has 16 amino acids. The CDR3 nucleotides read TGTGCCAGCAGCCCCCATTTAGCGCGGGGGTTGAGCGAGCAGTACTTC. Translating gives CASSPHLARGLSEQYF.